This TCR beta chain was recorded in a study of shared clonotypes between healthy human individuals. Across the study: There were three CD4 naive, three CD4 memory, two CD8 naive and one CD8 memory plates per donor.

With 1 base removed from V and 1 base from J, the gap between germline ends came to 16 bases. The CDR3 consists of 17 residues. CDR1 is SGHAT, CDR2 FQNNGV, per germline. Naivety among CD8 cells was defined by CD45RO negativity and positive CCR7 selection, thereby excluding terminally differentiated effector memory CD45RA+ cells. The protocol was immunoSEQ multiplex PCR, while the TCRdb copy is restricted to in-frame clones and leaves out a portion. The table includes roughly 850,000 clones, 96% detected once. V and J are TRBV11-2 and TRBJ1-1; possibly TRBD1 for D (5 bases). Sequencing was carried out using naive CD8+ T cells sorted from blood. The source of this sequence is a man aged 25-45 years in good health. CDR3 amino acids: CASSLARFEGPNTEAFF. DNA for the CDR3: TGTGCCAGCAGCTTAGCCCGGTTCGAGGGGCCGAACACTGAAGCTTTCTTT.